This T cell receptor (beta chain) stems from a study of cytomegalovirus exposure and HLA in healthy donors. Study observations and caveats: A later analysis reportedly found fewer N-insertions in an Asian-associated ancestry cluster than the approximately 670-donor mean. HLA alleles showed associations with some 15,000 TCR beta sequences in a later analysis, at a 0.05 false discovery rate. Despite most TCR sequences being rare, some public TCRs occurred in many donors.

This clone is a singleton in its sample. Its antigen is unknown. Looked up from germline, CDR1 is PRHDT and CDR2 is FYEKMQ (reference sequence). The CDR3 consists of 16 residues. V shed 5 bases and J 7 bases; nucleotides not matched to a gene: 12. PCR used 60 Vbeta primers and 13 Jbeta primers. Per the original data handling: In a later analysis, approximately 80 million unique TCR beta chains included roughly 11 million shared by two or more donors. Profiled with immunoSEQ multiplex PCR; TCRdb holds only in-frame clones, not every one. Clone size and the V and J calls come from that table; the DNA yielded D and trimming. The sample lists 90,000 to 140,000 clones, roughly 76% occurring once.

The sequenced sample was PBMCs. This chain joins TRBV13 and TRBJ1-4; 8 nucleotides agree with TRBD1. The TCR sequence derives from a man aged 25 to 45 in good health and CMV-seropositive. The CDR3 loop reads CASSRRQGPGGEKLFF. In DNA, the CDR3 is TGTGCCAGCAGCCGGAGACAGGGGCCGGGGGGTGAAAAACTGTTTTTT.